What follows are 22 T cell receptor beta chains derived from one specimen sequenced in a study of cytomegalovirus exposure and HLA in healthy donors. A multiplex PCR was run with 60 Vbeta primers and 13 Jbeta primers. This table comes from immunoSEQ multiplex PCR, and its TCRdb copy is limited to in-frame clones, with some not included. The sample has approximately 140,000 clones; under 85% are singletons. Sample: PBMCs. These receptors originate from a middle-aged woman in good health and CMV-seropositive.

The chain couples TRBV5-5 to TRBJ1-3, with D possibly being TRBD1 (5 bases). This CDR3 has 13 amino acids. V was shortened by 2 bases and J by 8 bases, with 11 bases between the two germline ends. Per germline, CDR1 SGHKS and CDR2 YYEKEE (reference sequence). In nucleotides, the CDR3 is TGTGCCAGCAGCTTACCAGGGTCGGACACCATATATTTT. It is translated as CASSLPGSDTIYF.

This chain links TRBV6-1 with TRBJ1-5; 8 bases match TRBD1. The CDR3 has 15 residues. From germline, CDR1 is MNHNS and CDR2 SASEGT. J was trimmed by 0 bases and V by 4 bases; bases with no gene match: 2. CDR3 sequence reads: CASSGTGYSNQPQHF. In DNA, the CDR3 is TGTGCCAGCAGTGGGACAGGGTATAGCAATCAGCCCCAGCATTTT.

In this sample, this clone turned up a few times. The V call is TRBV4-1, the J call TRBJ2-7, with D perhaps matching TRBD1 (5 bases). Germline CDR1 MGHRA, CDR2 YSYEKL. The CDR3 covers 16 residues. V dropped 0 bases and J dropped 2 bases, with 14 bases sitting between them. The CDR3 sequence is CASSQDRSGYAYEQYF. The CDR3 DNA reads TGCGCCAGCAGCCAAGATAGGTCAGGGTACGCCTACGAGCAGTACTTC.

The chain is built from TRBV2 and TRBJ1-4; TRBD1 might be the D (6 bases). The CDR3 consists of 13 residues. The germline V and J ends were trimmed by 7 bases and 2 bases, with 8 bases remaining between them. The germline CDR1 and CDR2 sequences are SNHLY and FYNNEI. CDR3 in amino acids: CASNRATNEKLFF. The CDR3 DNA reads as TGTGCCAGCAACAGGGCCACTAATGAAAAACTGTTTTTT.

The rearrangement links TRBV5-6 to TRBJ1-1; D is uncertain. Germline V gene lookup returns CDR1 SGHDT and CDR2 YYEEEE. The CDR3 covers 13 residues. Trimming took off 0 bases at V and 5 bases at J, with 8 bases between the two ends. CDR3 nucleotides: TGTGCCAGCAGCTTGGGGAGATGGACTGAAGCTTTCTTT. It is translated as CASSLGRWTEAFF.

This clone is a singleton in its sample. The chain carries TRBV11-3 and TRBJ1-1; TRBD1 agrees at 8 bases. The germline V gene encodes CDR1 SGHNT and CDR2 YENEEA. Trimming took 5 bases from V and 7 from J; bases not matched to a gene: 9. The CDR3 sequence is 14 residues long. The CDR3 DNA sequence: TGTGCCAGCAGCCCCTCGGACAGGGTGGGTGAAGCTTTCTTT. Translation gives CASSPSDRVGEAFF.

This rearrangement joins TRBV2 to TRBJ2-5, with a possible D match to TRBD2 (6 bases). CDR3 length: 13 amino acids. Trimming left V 6 bases short and J 5 bases short, with 13 bases between. Germline V lookup: CDR1 SNHLY, CDR2 FYNNEI. The CDR3 bases are TGTGCCAGCAGGGTCGCGGAGGGGGAGACCCAGTACTTC. It specifies CASRVAEGETQYF.

V gene TRBV30 combines with J gene TRBJ1-2; 10 nucleotides align to TRBD1. CDR3 size: 13 residues. Germline trimming cut 3 bases from V and 4 bases from J; bases unmatched to any gene: 2. Germline-derived CDR1 and CDR2 are GTSNPN and SVGIG (reference sequence). For the CDR3, the DNA is TGTGCCTGGAGGGGACAGGGGATCTATGGCTACACCTTC. Translation gives CAWRGQGIYGYTF.

V gene TRBV28 combines with J gene TRBJ1-5, with D tentatively TRBD1 (5 bases). The ends were cut back, 4 bases at V and 6 bases at J, with 7 bases in the middle. This CDR3 contains 12 residues. Germline CDR1 is MDHEN and CDR2 is SYDVKM. For the CDR3, the DNA is TGTGCCAGCAGTTCACAGGTTCAGCCCCAGCATTTT. This translates into CASSSQVQPQHF. Based on the CDR3 plus reference TRBV28 and TRBJ1-5, the full variable domain is DVKVTQSSRYLVKRTGEKVFLECVQDMDHENMFWYRQDPGLGLRLIYFSYDVKMKEKGDIPEGYSVSREKKERFSLILESASTNQTSMYLCASSSQVQPQHFGDGTRLSIL.

J is TRBJ2-2 and V is TRBV6-5, with unresolved D. The CDR3 loop spans 11 amino acids. Germline V CDR1 and CDR2: MNHEY, SVGAGI. Trimming left V 3 bases short and J 7 bases short, with 3 bases between. This CDR3 reads CASSYYGELFF. Written as DNA, the CDR3 is TGTGCCAGCAGTTATTACGGGGAGCTGTTTTTT.

The chain uses TRBV9 and TRBJ2-3; 12 positions match TRBD1. V dropped 1 base and J dropped 2; count of bases not matched to a gene: 5. The germline V gene encodes CDR1 SGDLS and CDR2 YYNGEE. The CDR3 totals 17 residues. This CDR3 is CASSVLGQGATTDTQYF. CDR3 sequence (DNA): TGTGCCAGCAGCGTATTGGGACAGGGGGCTACCACAGATACGCAGTATTTT.

For the CDR3, the DNA is TGTGCCACCAGCAGAGATCAAGTGAGGTCGGGGGAAAAACTGTTTTTT. Translation gives CATSRDQVRSGEKLFF. The chain recombines TRBV15 with TRBJ1-4; D ambiguous. This CDR3 region has 16 residues. The germline V gene has CDR1 LNHNV and CDR2 YYDKDF (reference sequence). V dropped 0 bases and J dropped 8 bases, with 16 bases sitting between them.

This clone was seen just once. This chain connects TRBV5-1 to TRBJ2-5; the match to TRBD2 covers 12 bases. With V trimmed by 4 bases and J by 4 bases, 5 bases remained unmatched. There are 15 residues in the CDR3. The germline CDR1 and CDR2 sequences are SGHRS and YFSETQ. The CDR3 DNA sequence: TGCGCCAGCAGCCAACTAGCGGGGGGACGAGAGACCCAGTACTTC. This codes for CASSQLAGGRETQYF.

The genes are TRBV2 and TRBJ1-2; 7 nucleotides match TRBD1. The germline gives CDR1 SNHLY, CDR2 FYNNEI. The CDR3 spans 11 residues. Trimming removed 4 bases from V and 13 bases from J; junction bases left unmatched: 6. The CDR3: CASSGQGYGTF. CDR3 bases: TGTGCCAGCAGTGGACAGGGCTATGGCACCTTC.

The chain has TRBV5-4 and TRBJ2-5; 11 bases are shared with TRBD2. This CDR3 spans 15 amino acids. V trimming: 3 bases; J trimming: 5 bases; junction bases outside the gene matches: 6. Germline values: CDR1 SGHNT, CDR2 YYREEE (reference sequence). In DNA, the CDR3 is TGTGCCAGCAGCTCTGCCGGGACTAGCGGTGAGACCCAGTACTTC. Its protein product is CASSSAGTSGETQYF.

This clone was observed a single time. The chain joins TRBV4-1 to TRBJ2-3; TRBD2 is a possible D gene (6 bases). Germline CDR1 and CDR2: MGHRA and YSYEKL. The ends were cut back, 3 bases at V and 6 bases at J, with 19 bases in the middle. This CDR3 spans 16 amino acids. CDR3 DNA sequence: TGCGCCAGCAGCCAGCCGAGACTAGGGAGTGCGGATACGCAGTATTTT. Its translation is CASSQPRLGSADTQYF.

This clone showed up just a few times. The V gene is TRBV7-2, the J gene TRBJ1-1; D perhaps matches TRBD1 (5 bases). The CDR3 covers 15 residues. Per the germline V gene, CDR1 is SGHTA and CDR2 is FQGNSA. V shed 7 bases and J shed 4 bases, with 19 bases lying between them. The CDR3 bases are TGTGCCAGCACCCCCGGGGGAGTCGGGAGCACTGAAGCTTTCTTT. Translating gives CASTPGGVGSTEAFF.

The V call is TRBV5-1, the J call TRBJ2-1, with TRBD2 matching over 9 bases. V lost 0 bases and J lost 4; bases outside the gene matches: 5. This CDR3 has 16 amino acids. Germline lookup yields CDR1 SGHRS and CDR2 YFSETQ. As DNA, the CDR3 is TGCGCCAGCAGCTTGGGAGGCGGGGGGGGATACAATGAGCAGTTCTTC. Translation: CASSLGGGGGYNEQFF.

The chain couples TRBV11-1 to TRBJ2-5, with 9 nucleotides matching TRBD1. CDR1 and CDR2 from the germline V gene are SGHAT and FQDESV (reference sequence). V lost 5 bases and J lost 3; bases outside the gene matches: 4. CDR3 length equals 14 residues. In DNA, the CDR3 is TGTGCCAGCAGCGGCCGGGACAGGGAAGAGACCCAGTACTTC. Amino acid sequence: CASSGRDREETQYF.

A few counts support this clone. The chain's CDR3 is CASSVMDSYTEAFF. The CDR3 DNA is TGTGCCAGCAGTGTAATGGACAGTTACACTGAAGCTTTCTTT. J is TRBJ1-1 and V is TRBV6-1, with TRBD1 as a possible D gene (6 bases). V was pared by 4 bases and J by 3 bases, with 12 bases between. Per the germline V gene, CDR1 is MNHNS and CDR2 is SASEGT. CDR3 length equals 14 residues.

The chain is built from TRBV28 and TRBJ1-1, with no clear D. Germline CDR1 reads MDHEN; CDR2 reads SYDVKM. The CDR3 loop spans 12 amino acids. Trimming stripped 8 bases from V and 2 bases from J, with 9 bases between. In nucleotides, the CDR3 is TGTGCCAGCTGGCAGTTCAACACTGAAGCTTTCTTT. It encodes CASWQFNTEAFF.

The J gene is TRBJ2-5, the V gene TRBV6-6; TRBD1 might be the D (6 bases). The DNA end favors TRBJ2-7, so the J call may be wrong. The CDR3 spans 14 residues. The germline CDR1 and CDR2 sequences are MNHNY and SVGAGI (reference sequence). As DNA, the CDR3 is TGTGCCAGCAGCCCGGGACATGGGACCTACGAGCAGTACTTC. This encodes CASSPGHGTYEQYF.